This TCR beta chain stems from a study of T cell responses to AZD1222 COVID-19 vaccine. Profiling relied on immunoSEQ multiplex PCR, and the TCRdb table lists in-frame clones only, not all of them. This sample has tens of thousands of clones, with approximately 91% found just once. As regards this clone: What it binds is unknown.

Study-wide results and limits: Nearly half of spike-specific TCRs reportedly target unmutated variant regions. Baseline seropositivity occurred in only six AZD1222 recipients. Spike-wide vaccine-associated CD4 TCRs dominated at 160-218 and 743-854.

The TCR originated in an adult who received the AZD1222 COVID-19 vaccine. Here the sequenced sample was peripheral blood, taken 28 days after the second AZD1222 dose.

The CDR3 region is CASSFRDGNSPLHF. In nucleotides, the CDR3 is TGTGCCAGCAGTTTTCGGGACGGGAATTCACCCCTCCACTTT. The chain is built from TRBV28 and TRBJ1-6; TRBD1 might be the D (5 bases). Trimming took 3 bases from V and 7 from J, leaving 10 bases between them. Germline assignment: CDR1 MDHEN and CDR2 SYDVKM. The CDR3 extends over 14 amino acids.